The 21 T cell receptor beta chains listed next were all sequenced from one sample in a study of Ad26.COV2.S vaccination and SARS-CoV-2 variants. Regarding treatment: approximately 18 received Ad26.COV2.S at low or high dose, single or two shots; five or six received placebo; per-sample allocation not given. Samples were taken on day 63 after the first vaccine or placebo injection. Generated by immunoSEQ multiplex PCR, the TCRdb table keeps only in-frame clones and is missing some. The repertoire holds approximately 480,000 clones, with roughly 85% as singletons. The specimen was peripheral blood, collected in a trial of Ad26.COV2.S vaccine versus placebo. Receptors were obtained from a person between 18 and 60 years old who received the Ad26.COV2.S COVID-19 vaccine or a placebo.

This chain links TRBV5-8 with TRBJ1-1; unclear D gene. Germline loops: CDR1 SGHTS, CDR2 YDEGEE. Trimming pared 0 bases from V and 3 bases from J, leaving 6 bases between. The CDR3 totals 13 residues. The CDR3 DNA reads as TGTGCCAGCAGCTTGGCGCGATACACTGAAGCTTTCTTT. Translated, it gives CASSLARYTEAFF.

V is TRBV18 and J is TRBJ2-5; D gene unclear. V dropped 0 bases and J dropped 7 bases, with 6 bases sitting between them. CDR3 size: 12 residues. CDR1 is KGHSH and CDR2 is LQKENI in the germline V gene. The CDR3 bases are TGTGCCAGCTCACCACCGACTGGGACCCAGTACTTC. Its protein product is CASSPPTGTQYF. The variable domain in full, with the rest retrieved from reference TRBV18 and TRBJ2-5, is NAGVMQNPRHLVRRRGQEARLRCSPMKGHSHVYWYRQLPEEGLKFMVYLQKENIIDESGMPKERFSAEFPKEGPSILRIQQVVRGDSAAYFCASSPPTGTQYFGPGTRLLVL.

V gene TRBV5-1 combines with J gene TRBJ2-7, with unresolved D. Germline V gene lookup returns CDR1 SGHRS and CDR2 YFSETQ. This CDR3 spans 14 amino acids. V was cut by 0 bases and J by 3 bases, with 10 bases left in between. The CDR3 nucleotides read TGCGCCAGCAGCTTGGGGTCTGAGTTCTACGAGCAGTACTTC. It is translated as CASSLGSEFYEQYF. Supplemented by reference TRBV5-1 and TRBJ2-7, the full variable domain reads KAGVTQTPRYLIKTRGQQVTLSCSPISGHRSVSWYQQTPGQGLQFLFEYFSETQRNKGNFPGRFSGRQFSNSRSEMNVSTLELGDSALYLCASSLGSEFYEQYFGPGTRLTVT.

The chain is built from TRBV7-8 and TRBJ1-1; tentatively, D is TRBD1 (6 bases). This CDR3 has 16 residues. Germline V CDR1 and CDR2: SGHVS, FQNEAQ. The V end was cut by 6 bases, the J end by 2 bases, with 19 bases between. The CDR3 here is CASRPTGTLTNTEAFF. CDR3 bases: TGTGCCAGCAGACCCACAGGGACCCTAACCAACACTGAAGCTTTCTTT.

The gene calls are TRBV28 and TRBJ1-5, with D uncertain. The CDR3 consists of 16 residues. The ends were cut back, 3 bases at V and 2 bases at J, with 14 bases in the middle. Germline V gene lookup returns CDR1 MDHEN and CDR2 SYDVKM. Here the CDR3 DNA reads TGTGCCAGCAGTTTTCTCTCGGCTGGGGGCAATCAGCCCCAGCATTTT. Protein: CASSFLSAGGNQPQHF.

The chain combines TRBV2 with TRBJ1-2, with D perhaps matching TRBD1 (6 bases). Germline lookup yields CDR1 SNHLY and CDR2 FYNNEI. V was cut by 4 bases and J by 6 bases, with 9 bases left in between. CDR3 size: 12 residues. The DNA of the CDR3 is TGTGCCAGCAGTGGGGCAGGGGATGGCTACACCTTC. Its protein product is CASSGAGDGYTF.

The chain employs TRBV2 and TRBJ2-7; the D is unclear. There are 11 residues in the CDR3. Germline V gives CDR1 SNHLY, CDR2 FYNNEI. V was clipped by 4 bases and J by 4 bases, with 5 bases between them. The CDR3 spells CASSGVYEQYF. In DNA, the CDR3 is TGTGCCAGCAGTGGGGTTTACGAGCAGTACTTC.

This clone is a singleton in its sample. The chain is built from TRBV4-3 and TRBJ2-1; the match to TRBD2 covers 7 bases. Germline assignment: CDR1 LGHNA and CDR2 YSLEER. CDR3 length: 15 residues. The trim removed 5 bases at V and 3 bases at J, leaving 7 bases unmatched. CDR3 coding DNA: TGCGCCAGCAGCTCCGGAGCGGGGATCTACAATGAGCAGTTCTTC. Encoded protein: CASSSGAGIYNEQFF.

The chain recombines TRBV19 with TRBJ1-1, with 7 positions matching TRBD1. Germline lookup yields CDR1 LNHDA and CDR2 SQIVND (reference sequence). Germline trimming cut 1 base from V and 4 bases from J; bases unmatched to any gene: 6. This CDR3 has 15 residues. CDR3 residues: CASSIGPGGFTEAFF. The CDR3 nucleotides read TGTGCCAGTAGTATAGGTCCAGGGGGATTCACTGAAGCTTTCTTT.

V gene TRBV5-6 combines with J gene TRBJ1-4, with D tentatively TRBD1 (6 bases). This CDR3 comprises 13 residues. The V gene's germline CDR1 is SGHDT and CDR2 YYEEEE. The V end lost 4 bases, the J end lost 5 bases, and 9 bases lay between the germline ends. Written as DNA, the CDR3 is TGTGCCAGCAGCCGACAGGAAAATGAAAAACTGTTTTTT. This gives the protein CASSRQENEKLFF.

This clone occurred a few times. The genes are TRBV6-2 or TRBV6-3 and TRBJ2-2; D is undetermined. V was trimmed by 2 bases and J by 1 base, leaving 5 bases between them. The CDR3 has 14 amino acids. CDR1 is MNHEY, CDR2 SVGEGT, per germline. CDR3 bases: TGTGCCAGCAGTTACCGAGGGAACACCGGGGAGCTGTTTTTT. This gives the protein CASSYRGNTGELFF.

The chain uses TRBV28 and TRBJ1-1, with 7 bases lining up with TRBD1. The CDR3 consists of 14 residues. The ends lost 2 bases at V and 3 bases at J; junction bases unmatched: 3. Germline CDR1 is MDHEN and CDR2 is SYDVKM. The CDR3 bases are TGTGCCAGCAGTTTACAGGGACAGTACACTGAAGCTTTCTTT. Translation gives CASSLQGQYTEAFF.

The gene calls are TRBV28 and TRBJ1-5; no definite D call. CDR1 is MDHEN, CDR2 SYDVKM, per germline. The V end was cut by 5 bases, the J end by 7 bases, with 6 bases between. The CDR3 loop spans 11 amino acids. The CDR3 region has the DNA TGTGCCAGCAGTCCCAGACAGCCCCAGCATTTT. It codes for CASSPRQPQHF.

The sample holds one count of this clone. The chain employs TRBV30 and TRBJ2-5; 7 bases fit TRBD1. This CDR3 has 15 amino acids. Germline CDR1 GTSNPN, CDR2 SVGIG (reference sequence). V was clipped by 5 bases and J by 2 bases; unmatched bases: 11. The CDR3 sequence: CAWARHRGAQETQYF. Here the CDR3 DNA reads TGTGCCTGGGCTCGGCACAGGGGAGCACAAGAGACCCAGTACTTC.

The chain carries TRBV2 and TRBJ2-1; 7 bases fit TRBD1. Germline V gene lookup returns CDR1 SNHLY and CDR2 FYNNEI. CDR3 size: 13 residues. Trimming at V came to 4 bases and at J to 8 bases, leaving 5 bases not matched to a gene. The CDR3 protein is CASSGTGVHEQFF. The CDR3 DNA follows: TGTGCCAGCAGTGGGACAGGAGTCCATGAGCAGTTCTTC.

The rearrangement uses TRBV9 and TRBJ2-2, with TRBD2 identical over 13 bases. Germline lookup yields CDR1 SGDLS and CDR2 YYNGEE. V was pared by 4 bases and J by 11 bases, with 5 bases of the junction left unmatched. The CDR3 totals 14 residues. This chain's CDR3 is CASSLRTSGGELFF. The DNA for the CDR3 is TGTGCCAGCAGCTTGCGGACTAGCGGGGGTGAGCTGTTTTTT.

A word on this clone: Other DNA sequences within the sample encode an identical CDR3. The CDR3, as DNA: TGTGCCAGCAGTGTTACGTACGAGCAGTACTTC. Its translation is CASSVTYEQYF. The gene calls are TRBV2 and TRBJ2-7; unclear D gene. The CDR3 loop spans 11 amino acids. CDR1 and CDR2 (germline): SNHLY, FYNNEI. V was clipped by 4 bases and J by 4 bases, with 5 bases between them.

CDR3 bases: TGTGCCAGCAGCTTAAGCCAGGGGGCATACTACAATGAGCAGTTCTTC. This gives the protein CASSLSQGAYYNEQFF. The V call is TRBV5-4, the J call TRBJ2-1; 8 positions match TRBD1. This CDR3 is 16 amino acids long. V was pared by 2 bases and J by 3 bases, with 7 bases of the junction left unmatched. Per the germline V gene, CDR1 is SGHNT and CDR2 is YYREEE (reference sequence).

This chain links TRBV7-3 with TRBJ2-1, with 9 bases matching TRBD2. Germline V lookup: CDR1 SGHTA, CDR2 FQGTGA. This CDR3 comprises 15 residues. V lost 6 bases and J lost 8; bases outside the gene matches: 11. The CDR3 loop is CASRQNSGSTDEQFF. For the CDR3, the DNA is TGTGCCAGCAGGCAAAATAGCGGGAGTACGGATGAGCAGTTCTTC.

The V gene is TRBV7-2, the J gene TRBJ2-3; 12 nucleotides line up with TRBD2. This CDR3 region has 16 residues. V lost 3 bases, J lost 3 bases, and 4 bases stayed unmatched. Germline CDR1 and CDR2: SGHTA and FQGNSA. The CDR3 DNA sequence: TGTGCCAGCAGCTTGACTAGCGGGAGTGGTACAGATACGCAGTATTTT. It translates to CASSLTSGSGTDTQYF.

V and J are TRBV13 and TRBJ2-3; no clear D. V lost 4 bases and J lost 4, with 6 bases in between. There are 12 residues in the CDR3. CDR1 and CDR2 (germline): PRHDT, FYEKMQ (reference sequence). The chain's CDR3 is CASSYGSDTQYF. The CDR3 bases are TGTGCCAGCAGCTACGGGTCAGATACGCAGTATTTT.